This TCR beta chain was identified in a study of cytomegalovirus exposure and HLA in healthy donors. As for the study in general: One earlier analysis, a look at 150 million to 200 million T cells, found more than 100 million unique TCR beta sequences.

PCR involved 60 Vbeta and 13 Jbeta primers. The repertoire was sequenced with immunoSEQ multiplex PCR; TCRdb's copy has only in-frame clones and lacks some. The table lists about 98,000 clones, around 70% of them singletons. At the time of sampling, donors were nominally healthy, though unrecorded immune exposures were likely. With 2 bases clipped from V and 5 bases from J, the junction kept 4 bases outside the gene matches. Germline V gives CDR1 MDHEN, CDR2 SYDVKM. The CDR3 extends over 14 amino acids. The receptor was isolated from a female donor in good health and CMV-seronegative. Sequences were obtained from PBMCs. The J gene is TRBJ1-1, the V gene TRBV28; 8 positions agree with TRBD1. CDR3 DNA: TGTGCCAGCAGTTTACGGACAGGGAGGACTGAAGCTTTCTTT. Translated, it gives CASSLRTGRTEAFF. Supplemented by reference TRBV28 and TRBJ1-1, the full variable domain reads DVKVTQSSRYLVKRTGEKVFLECVQDMDHENMFWYRQDPGLGLRLIYFSYDVKMKEKGDIPEGYSVSREKKERFSLILESASTNQTSMYLCASSLRTGRTEAFFGQGTRLTVV.